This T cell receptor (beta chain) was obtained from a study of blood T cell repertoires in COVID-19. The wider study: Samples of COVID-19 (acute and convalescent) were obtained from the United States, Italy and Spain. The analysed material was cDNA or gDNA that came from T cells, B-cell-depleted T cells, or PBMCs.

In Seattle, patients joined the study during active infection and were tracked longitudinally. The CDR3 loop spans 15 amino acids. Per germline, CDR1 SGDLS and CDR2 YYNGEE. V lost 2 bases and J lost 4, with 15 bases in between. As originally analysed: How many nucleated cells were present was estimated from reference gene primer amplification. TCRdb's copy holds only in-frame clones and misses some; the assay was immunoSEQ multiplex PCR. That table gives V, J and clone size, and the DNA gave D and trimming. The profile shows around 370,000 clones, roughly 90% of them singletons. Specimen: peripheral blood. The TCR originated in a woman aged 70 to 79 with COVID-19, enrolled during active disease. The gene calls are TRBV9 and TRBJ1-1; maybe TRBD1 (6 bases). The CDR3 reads CASSVSQGQTTEAFF. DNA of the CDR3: TGTGCCAGCAGCGTTTCACAGGGCCAAACCACTGAAGCTTTCTTT.